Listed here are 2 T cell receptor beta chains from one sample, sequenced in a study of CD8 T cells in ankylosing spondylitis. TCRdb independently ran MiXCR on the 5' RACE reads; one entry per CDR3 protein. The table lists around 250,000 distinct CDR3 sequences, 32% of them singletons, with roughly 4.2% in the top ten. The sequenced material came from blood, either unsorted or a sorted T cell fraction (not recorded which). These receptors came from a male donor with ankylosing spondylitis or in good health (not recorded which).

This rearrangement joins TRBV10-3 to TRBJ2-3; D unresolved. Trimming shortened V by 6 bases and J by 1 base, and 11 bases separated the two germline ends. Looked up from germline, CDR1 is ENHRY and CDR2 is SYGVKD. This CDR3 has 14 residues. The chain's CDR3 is CAIRPPSGTDTQYF. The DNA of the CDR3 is TGTGCCATCAGACCCCCGAGCGGCACAGATACGCAGTATTTT.

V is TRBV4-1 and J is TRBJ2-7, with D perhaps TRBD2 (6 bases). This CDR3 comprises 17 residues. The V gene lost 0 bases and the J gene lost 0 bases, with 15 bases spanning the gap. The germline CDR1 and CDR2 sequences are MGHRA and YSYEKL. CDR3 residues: CASSQEGGTPRSYEQYF. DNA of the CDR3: TGCGCCAGCAGCCAAGAAGGAGGGACTCCCCGCTCCTACGAGCAGTACTTC.